The rows below give T cell receptor beta chains drawn from one sample of a study of memory B cells and T cells in multiple sclerosis. Their antigens remain unidentified. Measured with immunoSEQ multiplex PCR; TCRdb has only the in-frame clones, and not every one. The table lists under 50,000 clones, roughly 80% of them singletons. Material: PBMCs from blood kept in culture. The receptors were gathered from a human donor with multiple sclerosis. CDR3s include the opening cysteine and the closing phenylalanine or tryptophan. Fields, in order: D gene, J gene, clone size, V gene, CDR3 DNA, CDR3 protein. The D gene is left open where the match is weak. Size is stated for part of the rows, as once, few or many counts, or as a class when the clone is expanded.

d_gene: NA; j_gene: TRBJ2-7; abundance: NA; v_gene: TRBV7-9; CDR3nt: TGTGCCAGCAGCTTAGGACCGGGCGGCTCCTACGAGCAGTACTTC; CDR3aa: CASSLGPGGSYEQYF
d_gene: NA; j_gene: TRBJ2-6; abundance: once; v_gene: TRBV4-3; CDR3nt: TGCGCCAGCAGCCAAGTAGGAGCCCTCTACTCTGGGGCCAACGTCCTGACTTTC; CDR3aa: CASSQVGALYSGANVLTF
d_gene: NA; j_gene: TRBJ1-6; abundance: NA; v_gene: TRBV23-1; CDR3nt: TGCGCCAGCAGTCAATCTGAGGGTATCTATAATTCACCCCTCCACTTT; CDR3aa: CASSQSEGIYNSPLHF
d_gene: TRBD2; j_gene: TRBJ2-1; abundance: NA; v_gene: TRBV9; CDR3nt: TGTGCCAGCAGCGTTGGGACTAGCGGGTACAATGAGCAGTTCTTC; CDR3aa: CASSVGTSGYNEQFF
d_gene: NA; j_gene: TRBJ1-2; abundance: few; v_gene: TRBV7-9; CDR3nt: TGTGCCAGCACGAAACTGGGAGATGGCTACACCTTC; CDR3aa: CASTKLGDGYTF
d_gene: NA; j_gene: TRBJ1-3; abundance: NA; v_gene: TRBV14; CDR3nt: TGTGCCAGCAGCCAAGTACGGACCAGCTCTGGAAACACCATATATTTT; CDR3aa: CASSQVRTSSGNTIYF
d_gene: TRBD1; j_gene: TRBJ1-2; abundance: NA; v_gene: TRBV5-6; CDR3nt: TGTGCCAGCGGGAGGCAGGGGGCGTGGTATGGCTACACCTTC; CDR3aa: CASGRQGAWYGYTF
d_gene: NA; j_gene: TRBJ1-1; abundance: NA; v_gene: TRBV2; CDR3nt: TGTGCCAGCGGGATAGACACTGAAGCTTTCTTT; CDR3aa: CASGIDTEAFF
d_gene: NA; j_gene: TRBJ2-7; abundance: NA; v_gene: TRBV6-5; CDR3nt: TGTGCCAGCAGTGGTTACCGGGACACCTCCTACGAGCAGTACTTC; CDR3aa: CASSGYRDTSYEQYF
d_gene: NA; j_gene: TRBJ1-5; abundance: few; v_gene: TRBV7-2; CDR3nt: TGTGCCAGCAGCTTGCCCCAACAGCCCCAGCATTTT; CDR3aa: CASSLPQQPQHF
d_gene: NA; j_gene: TRBJ1-6; abundance: NA; v_gene: TRBV13; CDR3nt: TGTGCCAGCAGCTTAAGCGGGGGCAGGGATAATTCACCCCTCCACTTT; CDR3aa: CASSLSGGRDNSPLHF
d_gene: NA; j_gene: TRBJ1-1; abundance: NA; v_gene: TRBV7-9; CDR3nt: TGTGCCAGCAGCCAAGGCAGGGCGGGAGAAGCTTTCTTT; CDR3aa: CASSQGRAGEAFF
d_gene: TRBD1; j_gene: TRBJ2-7; abundance: NA; v_gene: TRBV28; CDR3nt: TGTGCCAGCAGCTCCGGGACAGGGTTCGACGAGCAGTACTTC; CDR3aa: CASSSGTGFDEQYF
d_gene: NA; j_gene: TRBJ1-1; abundance: NA; v_gene: TRBV7-9; CDR3nt: TGTGCCAGCAGCTTTTCCGCAGGGGAGAACACTGAAGCTTTCTTT; CDR3aa: CASSFSAGENTEAFF
d_gene: NA; j_gene: TRBJ1-2; abundance: NA; v_gene: TRBV5-1; CDR3nt: TGCGCCAGCAGCTTGGCCGACAGGATGGCCTATGGCTACACCTTC; CDR3aa: CASSLADRMAYGYTF
d_gene: TRBD1; j_gene: TRBJ1-5; abundance: NA; v_gene: TRBV29-1; CDR3nt: TGCAGCGTTGCAGGGGGTGGAAGCAATCAGCCCCAGCATTTT; CDR3aa: CSVAGGGSNQPQHF
d_gene: NA; j_gene: TRBJ1-1; abundance: few; v_gene: TRBV7-9; CDR3nt: TGTGCCAGCAGCTTAGCGGGAGGGAGGGCTTTCTTT; CDR3aa: CASSLAGGRAFF
d_gene: NA; j_gene: TRBJ2-1; abundance: once; v_gene: TRBV5-1; CDR3nt: TGCGCCAGCAGCTTGGGGGAGAACTACAATGAGCAGTTCTTC; CDR3aa: CASSLGENYNEQFF
d_gene: NA; j_gene: TRBJ2-3; abundance: once; v_gene: TRBV6-1; CDR3nt: TGTGCCAGCAGTGAACTGCGGGGTAGCACAGATACGCAGTATTTT; CDR3aa: CASSELRGSTDTQYF
d_gene: NA; j_gene: TRBJ1-1; abundance: NA; v_gene: TRBV29-1; CDR3nt: TGCAGCGGCGGCACTGAAGCTTTCTTT; CDR3aa: CSGGTEAFF
d_gene: TRBD1; j_gene: TRBJ2-7; abundance: NA; v_gene: TRBV11-1; CDR3nt: TGTGCCAGCAGCAGGGACAGGGCCGGGGAGCAGTACTTC; CDR3aa: CASSRDRAGEQYF
d_gene: TRBD1; j_gene: TRBJ1-2; abundance: NA; v_gene: TRBV7-6; CDR3nt: TGTGCCAGCAGTCCGGGACAGGGGGGAAGAGGCTACACCTTC; CDR3aa: CASSPGQGGRGYTF